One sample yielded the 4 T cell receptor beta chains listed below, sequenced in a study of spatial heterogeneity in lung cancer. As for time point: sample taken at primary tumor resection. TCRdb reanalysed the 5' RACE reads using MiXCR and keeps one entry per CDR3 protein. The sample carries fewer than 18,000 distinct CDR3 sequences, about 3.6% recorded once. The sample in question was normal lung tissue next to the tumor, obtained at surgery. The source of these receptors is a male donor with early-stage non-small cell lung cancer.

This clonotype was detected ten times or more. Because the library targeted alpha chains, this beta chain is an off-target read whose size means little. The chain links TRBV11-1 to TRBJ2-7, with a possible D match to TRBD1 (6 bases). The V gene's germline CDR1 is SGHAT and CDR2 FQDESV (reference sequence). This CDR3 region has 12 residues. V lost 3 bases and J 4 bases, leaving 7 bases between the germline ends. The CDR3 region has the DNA TGTGCCAGCAGCTTGGACAGTTACGAGCAGTACTTC. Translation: CASSLDSYEQYF. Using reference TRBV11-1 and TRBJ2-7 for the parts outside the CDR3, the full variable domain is EAEVAQSPRYKITEKSQAVAFWCDPISGHATLYWYRQILGQGPELLVQFQDESVVDDSQLPKDRFSAERLKGVDSTLKIQPAELGDSAMYLCASSLDSYEQYFGPGTRLTVT.

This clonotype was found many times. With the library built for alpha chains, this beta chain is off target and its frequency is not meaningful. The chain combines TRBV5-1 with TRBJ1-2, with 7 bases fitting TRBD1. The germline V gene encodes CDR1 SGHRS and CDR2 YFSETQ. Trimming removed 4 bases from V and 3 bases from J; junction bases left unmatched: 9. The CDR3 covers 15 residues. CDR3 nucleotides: TGCGCCAGCAGCACAACAGGGGATGGGGACTATGGCTACACCTTC. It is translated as CASSTTGDGDYGYTF. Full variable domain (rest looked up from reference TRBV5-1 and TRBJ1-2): KAGVTQTPRYLIKTRGQQVTLSCSPISGHRSVSWYQQTPGQGLQFLFEYFSETQRNKGNFPGRFSGRQFSNSRSEMNVSTLELGDSALYLCASSTTGDGDYGYTFGSGTRLTVV.

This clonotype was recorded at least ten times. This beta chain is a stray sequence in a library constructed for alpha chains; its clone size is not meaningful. CDR3 protein: CASGTGGPYNEQFF. As DNA, the CDR3 is TGTGCCAGCGGAACGGGAGGTCCCTACAATGAGCAGTTCTTC. The chain is built from TRBV2 and TRBJ2-1; 7 nucleotides line up with TRBD2. The CDR3 is made up of 14 amino acids. V gave up 8 bases and J gave up 2 bases; unmatched junction bases: 6. Germline CDR1 and CDR2: SNHLY and FYNNEI.

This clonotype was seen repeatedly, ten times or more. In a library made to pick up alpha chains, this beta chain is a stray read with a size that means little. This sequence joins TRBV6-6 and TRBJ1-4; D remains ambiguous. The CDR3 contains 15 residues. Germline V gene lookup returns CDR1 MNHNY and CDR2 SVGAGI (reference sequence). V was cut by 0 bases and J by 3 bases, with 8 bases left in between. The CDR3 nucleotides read TGTGCCAGCAGTTACTCTCCCATCTCTAATGAAAAACTGTTTTTT. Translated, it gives CASSYSPISNEKLFF.